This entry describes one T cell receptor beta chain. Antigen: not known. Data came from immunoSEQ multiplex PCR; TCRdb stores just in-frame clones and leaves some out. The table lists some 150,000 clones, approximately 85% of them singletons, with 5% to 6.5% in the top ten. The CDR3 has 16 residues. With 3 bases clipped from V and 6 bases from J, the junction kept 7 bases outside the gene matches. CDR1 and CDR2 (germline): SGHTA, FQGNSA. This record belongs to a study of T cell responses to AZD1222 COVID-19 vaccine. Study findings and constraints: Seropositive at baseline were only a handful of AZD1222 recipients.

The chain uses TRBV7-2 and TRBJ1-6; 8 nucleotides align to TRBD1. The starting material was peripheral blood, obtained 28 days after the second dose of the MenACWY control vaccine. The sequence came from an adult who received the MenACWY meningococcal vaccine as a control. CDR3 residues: CASSFPGQGPNSPLHF. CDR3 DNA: TGTGCCAGCAGCTTCCCCGGACAGGGCCCTAATTCACCCCTCCACTTT.